Sequencing of this TCR beta chain was carried out in a study of blood T cells in healthy people across ages. CDR1 is LGHDT, CDR2 YNNKEL, per germline (reference sequence). V was clipped by 3 bases and J by 2 bases, with 13 bases between them. This CDR3 is 15 amino acids long. The authors ran a second PCR of about 6 to 11 cycles using a sample-barcoded 5' primer and a J-beta primer mix. Carrying 12 random nucleotides, a template-switch adaptor labeled each individual cDNA molecule. There were at least 3 million CDR3-containing paired-end reads obtained from each sample. TCRdb processed the 5' RACE reads anew with MiXCR; each CDR3 protein has one entry. In the table there are approximately 690,000 distinct CDR3 sequences, 40% to 45% of which are singletons.

The receptor's source is an elderly man in good health. The sequencing sample was made of blood. The rearrangement links TRBV3-1 to TRBJ2-5, with D tentatively TRBD2 (5 bases). This CDR3 reads CASSQMGAHQETQYF. CDR3 coding DNA: TGTGCCAGCAGCCAGATGGGAGCCCATCAAGAGACCCAGTACTTC.